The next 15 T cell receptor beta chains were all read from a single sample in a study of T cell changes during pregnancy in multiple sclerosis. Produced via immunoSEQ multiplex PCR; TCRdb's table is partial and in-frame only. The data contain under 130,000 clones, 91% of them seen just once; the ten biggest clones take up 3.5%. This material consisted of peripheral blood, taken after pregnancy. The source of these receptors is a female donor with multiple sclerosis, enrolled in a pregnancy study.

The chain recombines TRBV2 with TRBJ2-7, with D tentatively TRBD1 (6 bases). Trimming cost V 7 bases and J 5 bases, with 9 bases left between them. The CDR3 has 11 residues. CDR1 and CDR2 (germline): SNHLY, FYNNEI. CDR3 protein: CASNRVDEQYF. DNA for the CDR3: TGTGCCAGCAACAGGGTTGACGAGCAGTACTTC.

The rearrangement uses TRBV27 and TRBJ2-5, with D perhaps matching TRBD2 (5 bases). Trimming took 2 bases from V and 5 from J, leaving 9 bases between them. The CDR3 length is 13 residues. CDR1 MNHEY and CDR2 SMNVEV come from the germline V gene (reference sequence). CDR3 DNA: TGTGCCAGCAGTTTAAAGGGAGTGGAGACCCAGTACTTC. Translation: CASSLKGVETQYF.

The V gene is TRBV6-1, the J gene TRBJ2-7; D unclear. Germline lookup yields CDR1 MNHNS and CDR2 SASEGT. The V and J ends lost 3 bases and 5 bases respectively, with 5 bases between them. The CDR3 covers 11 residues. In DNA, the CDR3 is TGTGCCAGCAGTGATCTAAACGAGCAGTACTTC. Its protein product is CASSDLNEQYF.

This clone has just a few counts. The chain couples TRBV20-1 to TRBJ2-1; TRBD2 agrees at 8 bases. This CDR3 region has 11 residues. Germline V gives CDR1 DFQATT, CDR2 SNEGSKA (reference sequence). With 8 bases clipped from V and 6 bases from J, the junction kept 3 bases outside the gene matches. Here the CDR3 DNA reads TGCAGTTCCGGGACTAGCAATGAGCAGTTCTTC. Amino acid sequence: CSSGTSNEQFF.

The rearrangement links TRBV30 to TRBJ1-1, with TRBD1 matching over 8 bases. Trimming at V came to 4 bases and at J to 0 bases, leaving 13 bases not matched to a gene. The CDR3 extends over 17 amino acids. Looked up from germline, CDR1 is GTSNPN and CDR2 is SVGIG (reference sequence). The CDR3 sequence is CAWTDGQGGWVNTEAFF. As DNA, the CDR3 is TGTGCCTGGACCGACGGACAGGGCGGATGGGTGAACACTGAAGCTTTCTTT.

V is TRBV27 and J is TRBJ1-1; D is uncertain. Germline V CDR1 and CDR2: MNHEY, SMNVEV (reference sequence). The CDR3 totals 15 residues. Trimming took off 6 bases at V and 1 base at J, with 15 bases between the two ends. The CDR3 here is CASSVRRDTNTEAFF. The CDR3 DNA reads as TGTGCCAGCAGCGTTAGGCGGGATACGAACACTGAAGCTTTCTTT.

CDR3 DNA sequence: TGTGCCAGCAGCCACCTACAGGGAGGGGGGGATCAGCCCCAGCATTTT. The encoded protein is CASSHLQGGGDQPQHF. The chain is built from TRBV4-2 and TRBJ1-5, with D maybe TRBD1 (6 bases). This CDR3 contains 16 residues. Between the trimmed V and J ends, which lost 3 bases and 5 bases, there was a span of 17 bases. Germline CDR1 reads LGHNA; CDR2 reads YNFKEQ.

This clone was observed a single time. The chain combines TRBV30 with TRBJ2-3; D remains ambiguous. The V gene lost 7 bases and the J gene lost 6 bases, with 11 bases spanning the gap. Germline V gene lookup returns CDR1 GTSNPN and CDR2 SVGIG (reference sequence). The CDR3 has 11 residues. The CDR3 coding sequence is TGTGCCTCCGAACACGGGGATACGCAGTATTTT. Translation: CASEHGDTQYF.

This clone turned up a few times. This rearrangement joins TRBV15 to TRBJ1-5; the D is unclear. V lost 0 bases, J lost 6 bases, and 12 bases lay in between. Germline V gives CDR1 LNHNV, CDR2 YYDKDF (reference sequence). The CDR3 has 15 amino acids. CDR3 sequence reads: CATSRDFNGAQPQHF. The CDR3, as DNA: TGTGCCACCAGCAGAGATTTCAACGGTGCTCAGCCCCAGCATTTT. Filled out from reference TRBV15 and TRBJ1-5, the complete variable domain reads DAMVIQNPRYQVTQFGKPVTLSCSQTLNHNVMYWYQQKSSQAPKLLFHYYDKDFNNEADTPDNFQSRRPNTSFCFLDIRSPGLGDTAMYLCATSRDFNGAQPQHFGDGTRLSIL.

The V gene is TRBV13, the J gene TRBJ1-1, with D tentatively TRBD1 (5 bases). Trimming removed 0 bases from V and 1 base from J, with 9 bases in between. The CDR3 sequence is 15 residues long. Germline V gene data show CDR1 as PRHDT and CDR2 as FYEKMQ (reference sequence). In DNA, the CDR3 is TGTGCCAGCAGCTTAGGTACAGGAACGAACACTGAAGCTTTCTTT. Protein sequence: CASSLGTGTNTEAFF.

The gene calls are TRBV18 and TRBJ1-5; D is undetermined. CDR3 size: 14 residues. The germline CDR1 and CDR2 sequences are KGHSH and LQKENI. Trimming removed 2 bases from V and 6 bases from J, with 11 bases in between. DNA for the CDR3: TGTGCCAGCTCACCAAACGGGTTGAGTCAGCCCCAGCATTTT. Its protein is CASSPNGLSQPQHF.

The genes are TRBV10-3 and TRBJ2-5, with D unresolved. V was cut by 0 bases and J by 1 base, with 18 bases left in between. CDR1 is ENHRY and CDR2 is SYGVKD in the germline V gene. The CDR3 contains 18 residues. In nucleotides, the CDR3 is TGTGCCATCAGTGAGTCGGCGGCTAAAGCCACCTCCCAAGAGACCCAGTACTTC. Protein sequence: CAISESAAKATSQETQYF.

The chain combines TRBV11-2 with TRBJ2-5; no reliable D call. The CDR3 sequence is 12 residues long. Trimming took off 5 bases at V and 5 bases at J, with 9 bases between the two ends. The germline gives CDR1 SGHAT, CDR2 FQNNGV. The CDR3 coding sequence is TGTGCCAGCAGCCACGACACTGAGACCCAGTACTTC. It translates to CASSHDTETQYF.

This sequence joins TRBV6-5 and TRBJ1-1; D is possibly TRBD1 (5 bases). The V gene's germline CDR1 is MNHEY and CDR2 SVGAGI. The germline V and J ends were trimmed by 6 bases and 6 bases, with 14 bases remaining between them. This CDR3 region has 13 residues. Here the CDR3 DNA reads TGTGCCAGCAGATACACAGGTCTTTCTGAAGCTTTCTTT. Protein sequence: CASRYTGLSEAFF.

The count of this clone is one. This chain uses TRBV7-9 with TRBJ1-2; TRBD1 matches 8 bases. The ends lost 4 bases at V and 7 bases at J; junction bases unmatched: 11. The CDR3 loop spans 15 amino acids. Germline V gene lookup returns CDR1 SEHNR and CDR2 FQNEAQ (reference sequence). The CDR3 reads CASSWNSGGSGGYTF. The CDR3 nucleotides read TGTGCCAGCAGCTGGAATTCAGGGGGCAGTGGTGGCTACACCTTC.